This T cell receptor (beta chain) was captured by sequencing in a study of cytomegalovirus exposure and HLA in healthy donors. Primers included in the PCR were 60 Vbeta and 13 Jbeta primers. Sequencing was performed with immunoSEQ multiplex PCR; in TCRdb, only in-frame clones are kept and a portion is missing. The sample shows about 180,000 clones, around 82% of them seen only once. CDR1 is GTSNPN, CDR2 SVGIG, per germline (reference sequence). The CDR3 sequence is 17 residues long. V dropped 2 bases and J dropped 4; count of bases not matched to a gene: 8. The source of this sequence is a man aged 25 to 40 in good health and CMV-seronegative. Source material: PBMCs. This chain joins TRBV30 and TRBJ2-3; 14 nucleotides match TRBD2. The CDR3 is CAWSTRRTSGGSDTQYF. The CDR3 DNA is TGTGCCTGGAGTACCCGCCGGACTAGCGGGGGGTCAGATACGCAGTATTTT.